This T cell receptor beta chain was recorded in a study of CD8+CD57+ T cells in acquired aplastic anemia. On the study more broadly: Sorted CD4+ and CD8+ cell DNA averaged roughly 3.2 ug. Around 10 million reads were obtained on average for healthy donor CD4+ cells. Whole-study findings and limits: The CD8+ Simpson's diversity of patients and controls was not significantly different. Fewer than 30 CD8+ CDR3 sequences were shared between patients and controls.

Profiling that covered TCR beta VDJ and CDR3 relied on genomic DNA as its template. TCRdb re-derived calls from the reads in MiXCR, one entry per CDR3 protein. The sample carries about 180,000 distinct CDR3 sequences, just over 45% recorded once. This clonotype was detected a few times. The antigen is unknown. The CDR3 covers 11 residues. Germline V gene lookup returns CDR1 SQVTM and CDR2 ANQGSEA. V was clipped by 4 bases and J by 9 bases, with 10 bases between them. The chain is built from TRBV29-1 and TRBJ2-1; D is possibly TRBD1 or TRBD2 (6 bases each). Sequenced: sorted CD4+, CD8+, or CD8+CD57+ T cells (not recorded which) from PBMCs. This sequence was found in a human donor in good health. Written as DNA, the CDR3 is TGCAGCGTTGCGGGGGCCAGTGAGCAGTTCTTC. It specifies CSVAGASEQFF.